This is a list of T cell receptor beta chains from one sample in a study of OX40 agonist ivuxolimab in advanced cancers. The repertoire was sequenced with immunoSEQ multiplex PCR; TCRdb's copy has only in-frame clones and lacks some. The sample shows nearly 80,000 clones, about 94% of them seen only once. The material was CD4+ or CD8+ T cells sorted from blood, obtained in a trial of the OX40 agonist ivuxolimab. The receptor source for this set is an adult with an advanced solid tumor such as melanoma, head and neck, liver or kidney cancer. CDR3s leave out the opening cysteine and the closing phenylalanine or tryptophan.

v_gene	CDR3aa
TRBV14	ASSQEGAITIYEGGQY
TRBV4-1	ASSQIRQGGRGQY
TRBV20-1	SARVRQEQF
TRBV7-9	ASGLGVAGLDTQY
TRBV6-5	ASSFNSGKETQY
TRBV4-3	ASSQMRTGAQPTDTQY
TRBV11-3	ASSLGGPGENTEAF
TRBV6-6	ASSQNDIDSNQPQH
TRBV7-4	ASSPRARSSTDTQY
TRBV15	ATSRVKSGANVLT
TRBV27	ASSWGLAGGPPPDTQY
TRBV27	ASSVTGPSYLAGELF